This TCR beta chain stems from a study of shared clonotypes between healthy human individuals. Genomic DNA of every subset was divided equally among multiple immunoSEQ plates. The table came from immunoSEQ multiplex PCR; TCRdb's copy has only in-frame clones and leaves some out. The data hold some 2,100,000 clones, with roughly 91% observed a single time. In germline, CDR1 is SEHNR, CDR2 FQNEAQ (reference sequence). V lost 5 bases, J lost 0 bases, and 7 bases stayed unmatched. The length of the CDR3 is 16 residues. In its sample, this clone was seen once. Its antigen remains unknown. Terminally differentiated effector memory CD45RA+ cells were excluded by CCR7 positive selection of CD45RO-negative cells. Regarding the study as a whole: The study found about 4.6% of naive CD4 clonotypes shared across a handful of donors. The sampled material consisted only of blood, and tissue repertoires are likely to differ.

The receptor was derived from a man aged 18 to 30 in good health. Some clones in this sample may be carry-over from other donors' samples. The chain joins TRBV7-9 to TRBJ1-3; the match to TRBD1 covers 7 bases. The sample was naive CD8+ T cells from PBMCs. CDR3 nucleotide sequence: TGTGCCAGCAGCGTAGAGACAGGGCGCTCTGGAAACACCATATATTTT. It specifies CASSVETGRSGNTIYF. The full variable domain, completed using reference TRBV7-9 and TRBJ1-3, is DTGVSQNPRHKITKRGQNVTFRCDPISEHNRLYWYRQTLGQGPEFLTYFQNEAQLEKSRLLSDRFSAERPKGSFSTLEIQRTEQGDSAMYLCASSVETGRSGNTIYFGEGSWLTVV.